This is a list of T cell receptor beta chains from one sample in a study of CD8 T cells in ankylosing spondylitis. TCRdb re-called the 5' RACE reads through MiXCR, storing one row per CDR3 protein. Of 150,000 to 200,000 distinct CDR3 sequences listed, 10% to 15% were seen once; the top ten hold approximately 9.9%. Sample: blood, either unsorted or a sorted T cell fraction (not recorded which). These receptors all stem from a female donor with ankylosing spondylitis or in good health (not recorded which). Both conserved end residues are part of each CDR3. D genes are given only for firm matches. The listing skips clone size in some rows; elsewhere it reads once, few, many or a size class.

CDR3aa	CDR3nt	j_gene	d_gene	v_gene	abundance
CASSYSPASGSSYNEQFF	TGTGCCAGCAGTTACTCCCCGGCTAGCGGGAGCTCCTACAATGAGCAGTTCTTC	TRBJ2-1	TRBD2	TRBV6-5	many
CASSLLQLQETQYF	TGTGCCAGCAGCTTATTACAGCTCCAAGAGACCCAGTACTTC	TRBJ2-5	-	TRBV7-9	-
CASSSLGGKADTQYF	TGTGCCAGCAGTTCCTTAGGGGGGAAGGCAGATACGCAGTATTTT	TRBJ2-3	-	TRBV12-3/TRBV12-4	few
CAISDLGGNQPQHF	TGTGCCATCAGTGATCTGGGCGGTAATCAGCCCCAGCATTTT	TRBJ1-5	-	TRBV10-3	many
CASSEWETSGSGSYEQYF	TGTGCCAGCAGTGAATGGGAGACTAGCGGGAGTGGGTCCTACGAGCAGTACTTC	TRBJ2-7	TRBD2	TRBV25-1	-
CASSFVQGQETQYF	TGCGCCAGCAGCTTCGTACAGGGACAAGAGACCCAGTACTTC	TRBJ2-5	-	TRBV5-1	many
CASSLVQGGEKLFF	TGCGCCAGCAGCTTGGTTCAGGGCGGTGAAAAACTGTTTTTT	TRBJ1-4	-	TRBV5-1	many
CASSDNRGSAYEQYF	TGTGCCAGCAGTGACAACAGGGGATCGGCCTACGAGCAGTACTTC	TRBJ2-7	TRBD1	TRBV6-1	-
CSAGGGSEGTDTQYF	TGCAGTGCAGGCGGCGGGAGTGAAGGAACAGATACGCAGTATTTT	TRBJ2-3	TRBD2	TRBV20-1	many
CSAEGSGLYGYTF	TGCAGCGCCGAGGGATCCGGACTTTATGGCTACACCTTC	TRBJ1-2	-	TRBV29-1	many
CASSFIVQSGANVLTF	TGTGCCAGCAGTTTTATTGTCCAGAGCGGGGCCAACGTCCTGACTTTC	TRBJ2-6	-	TRBV27	many
CAWSRLAGEEQFF	TGTGCCTGGAGTAGGCTAGCGGGAGAAGAGCAGTTCTTC	TRBJ2-1	TRBD2	TRBV30	few
CASRPPPQGSYNEQFF	TGTGCCAGCAGACCCCCCCCCCAGGGTTCCTACAATGAGCAGTTCTTC	TRBJ2-1	-	TRBV6-2/TRBV6-3	-
CASSRDRGTHEQYF	TGTGCCAGCAGCCGGGACAGGGGGACCCACGAGCAGTACTTC	TRBJ2-7	TRBD1	TRBV2	-
CSARRPDPYSGANVLTF	TGCAGTGCTCGACGCCCCGACCCCTACTCTGGGGCCAACGTCCTGACTTTC	TRBJ2-6	-	TRBV20-1	many
CASSRKGPAFF	TGTGCCAGCAGCCGTAAGGGACCTGCTTTCTTT	TRBJ1-1	-	TRBV7-2	many
CASSIRSISSYEQYF	TGTGCCAGTAGTATTCGGTCAATTAGCTCCTACGAGCAATACTTC	TRBJ2-7	-	TRBV19	-
CASSSQATRTNQPQHF	TGTGCCAGCAGTTCCCAGGCAACCAGGACCAATCAGCCCCAGCATTTT	TRBJ1-5	-	TRBV12-3/TRBV12-4	many
CASSYSSGLSSYNEQFF	TGTGCCAGCAGTTACTCGAGCGGGCTGAGCTCCTACAATGAGCAGTTCTTC	TRBJ2-1	-	TRBV6-2/TRBV6-3	many
CASSLKLAGGGNEQFF	TGTGCCAGCAGTTTAAAGCTAGCGGGAGGGGGCAATGAGCAGTTCTTC	TRBJ2-1	TRBD2	TRBV28	many
CSASSGSVNNEQFF	TGCAGTGCTAGTAGCGGGAGTGTCAACAATGAGCAGTTCTTC	TRBJ2-1	TRBD2	TRBV20-1	many
CASSRGRADTQYF	TGTGCCAGCAGCCGAGGGAGGGCAGATACGCAGTATTTT	TRBJ2-3	TRBD2	TRBV7-2	many
CASSFEAGGYETQYF	TGTGCCAGCAGCTTCGAAGCGGGAGGATACGAGACCCAGTACTTC	TRBJ2-5	TRBD2	TRBV6-2/TRBV6-3	many
CASSLQGRIPGELFF	TGTGCCAGCAGCTTACAGGGAAGAATCCCCGGGGAGCTGTTTTTT	TRBJ2-2	-	TRBV7-2	-
CAIRTSGTGELFF	TGTGCCATCCGGACTAGCGGCACCGGGGAGCTGTTTTTT	TRBJ2-2	TRBD2	TRBV10-3	-
CASSTSGRSDEQFF	TGCGCCAGCAGTACTAGCGGGAGATCGGATGAGCAGTTCTTC	TRBJ2-1	TRBD2	TRBV5-1	many
CSAPPVDRGEQFF	TGCAGTGCACCCCCCGTCGACAGGGGTGAGCAGTTCTTC	TRBJ2-1	TRBD1	TRBV20-1	many
CASSFTGTVVGGYTF	TGTGCCAGCAGTTTTACCGGGACAGTGGTTGGGGGCTACACCTTC	TRBJ1-2	TRBD1	TRBV6-5	many
CASSQTGYGYTF	TGTGCCAGCAGCCAGACAGGGTATGGCTACACCTTC	TRBJ1-2	TRBD1	TRBV5-6	many
CASSLTSGGTSTDTQYF	TGTGCCAGCAGTCTGACTAGCGGGGGGACTAGCACAGATACGCAGTATTTT	TRBJ2-3	TRBD2	TRBV12-3/TRBV12-4	-
CASTLGRVYTF	TGTGCCAGCACCCTGGGGCGGGTCTACACCTTC	TRBJ1-2	-	TRBV12-3/TRBV12-4	many
CASRGVPISPEQYF	TGTGCCAGCAGGGGCGTCCCGATTTCCCCCGAGCAGTACTTC	TRBJ2-7	-	TRBV28	many
CAYRRRGFYEQYF	TGTGCCTATCGGAGGAGGGGTTTTTACGAGCAGTACTTC	TRBJ2-7	-	TRBV6-2/TRBV6-3	-
CASSPGQGAGNTIYF	TGCGCCAGCAGCCCGGGACAGGGAGCTGGAAACACCATATATTTT	TRBJ1-3	TRBD1	TRBV5-1	many
CASRPPVVAVGEQFF	TGTGCCAGCAGGCCCCCAGTAGTGGCCGTCGGTGAGCAGTTCTTC	TRBJ2-1	-	TRBV12-3/TRBV12-4	many
CASRPTPALQETQYF	TGTGCCAGCAGACCTACCCCCGCGCTCCAAGAGACCCAGTACTTC	TRBJ2-5	-	TRBV27	-
CASSLGVSVDEQFF	TGTGCCAGCAGTTTAGGGGTTTCAGTCGATGAGCAGTTCTTC	TRBJ2-1	-	TRBV27	once
CASAPPTSGTYEQYF	TGTGCCAGCGCTCCCCCGACTAGCGGGACTTACGAGCAGTACTTC	TRBJ2-7	TRBD2	TRBV7-9	-
CASSMKTYNSPLHF	TGTGCCAGCAGCATGAAGACCTATAATTCACCCCTCCACTTT	TRBJ1-6	-	TRBV21-1	many
CASSDSGGGNEQFF	TGTGCCAGCAGTGACTCGGGAGGAGGAAATGAGCAGTTCTTC	TRBJ2-1	TRBD2	TRBV6-2/TRBV6-3	-
CASSSDLARETQYF	TGTGCCAGCAGCTCGGACTTGGCCCGGGAGACCCAGTACTTC	TRBJ2-5	-	TRBV7-2	-
CATREGDFHFF	TGTGCCACCAGGGAGGGGGACTTCCATTTCTTC	TRBJ2-1	-	TRBV24-1	many
CASIQGVRTEAFF	TGTGCCAGCATCCAGGGGGTTCGAACTGAAGCTTTCTTT	TRBJ1-1	TRBD1	TRBV12-3/TRBV12-4	few
CAWSVQFNEQYF	TGTGCCTGGAGTGTACAGTTTAACGAGCAGTACTTC	TRBJ2-7	-	TRBV30	-
CSARDRLKYNEQFF	TGCAGTGCTAGAGATCGACTTAAATACAATGAGCAGTTCTTC	TRBJ2-1	-	TRBV20-1	many
CASSYPGGGTEAFF	TGTGCCAGCAGTTACCCCGGCGGGGGTACTGAAGCTTTCTTT	TRBJ1-1	-	TRBV6-5	many
CASSYRAGELFF	TGTGCCAGTAGTTACAGGGCCGGGGAGCTGTTTTTT	TRBJ2-2	-	TRBV19	many
CASSGRTGEYYNEQFF	TGTGCCAGCAGCGGACGGACAGGGGAATACTACAATGAGCAGTTCTTC	TRBJ2-1	TRBD1	TRBV9	many
CASSLAGGDRSDTEAFF	TGTGCCAGCAGCTTAGCCGGAGGGGACAGATCGGACACTGAAGCTTTCTTT	TRBJ1-1	TRBD1	TRBV7-6	many
CASSYSAAGANSPLHF	TGTGCCAGCAGTTACTCAGCGGCAGGGGCCAATTCACCCCTCCACTTT	TRBJ1-6	-	TRBV6-5	-
CASTSRRGTSEAFF	TGTGCCAGCACCAGCCGCCGAGGGACTTCAGAAGCTTTCTTT	TRBJ1-1	-	TRBV6-2/TRBV6-3	-
CASGVGAGTYEQYF	TGTGCCAGTGGAGTAGGGGCCGGCACCTACGAGCAGTACTTC	TRBJ2-7	-	TRBV19	few
CSVIDRGVYEQYF	TGCAGCGTCATTGACAGGGGGGTCTACGAGCAGTACTTC	TRBJ2-7	TRBD1	TRBV29-1	many
CASQGGSGSGGEQFF	TGTGCCAGTCAGGGCGGTAGCGGGAGTGGTGGTGAGCAGTTCTTC	TRBJ2-1	TRBD2	TRBV3-1	many
CAISGGRASNQPQHF	TGTGCCATCAGTGGGGGGAGGGCTAGCAATCAGCCCCAGCATTTT	TRBJ1-5	-	TRBV10-3	many
CASSKRQGITGELFF	TGTGCCAGCAGCAAAAGACAGGGGATCACCGGGGAGCTGTTTTTT	TRBJ2-2	TRBD1	TRBV14	many
CASSLQTGNTEAFF	TGTGCCAGCAGTCTCCAGACAGGGAACACTGAAGCTTTCTTT	TRBJ1-1	-	TRBV12-3/TRBV12-4	few
CATSDLLHTVPSTDTQYF	TGTGCCACCAGTGATTTGCTACACACGGTTCCTAGCACAGATACGCAGTATTTT	TRBJ2-3	-	TRBV24-1	many
CASSLGLTGLTEAFF	TGTGCCAGCAGCTTAGGTCTGACAGGGCTCACTGAAGCTTTCTTT	TRBJ1-1	TRBD1	TRBV7-3	many